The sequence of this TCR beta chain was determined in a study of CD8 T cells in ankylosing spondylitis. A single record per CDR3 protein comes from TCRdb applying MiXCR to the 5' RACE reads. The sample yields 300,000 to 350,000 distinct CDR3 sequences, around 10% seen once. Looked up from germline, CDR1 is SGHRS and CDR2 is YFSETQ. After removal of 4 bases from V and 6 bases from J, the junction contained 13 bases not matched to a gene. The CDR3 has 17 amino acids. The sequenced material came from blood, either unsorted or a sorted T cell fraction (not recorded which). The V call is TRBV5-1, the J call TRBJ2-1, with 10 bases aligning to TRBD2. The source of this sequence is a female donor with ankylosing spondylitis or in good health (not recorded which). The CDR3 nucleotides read TGCGCCAGCAGCAACGGAGGGAGCGGGGGGGCGTTCAATGAGCAGTTCTTC. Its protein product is CASSNGGSGGAFNEQFF.